The rows below give T cell receptor beta chains drawn from one sample of a study of identical twins. One entry per CDR3 protein, called by TCRdb with MiXCR from the 5' RACE reads. The data show around 1.7 million distinct CDR3 sequences, around 29% seen once. Sequenced input: cord blood. Source of these receptors: a newborn girl in good health. The CDR3 runs from the conserved cysteine through the conserved F or W. The D gene is left open where the match is weak. Expanded clones get a size class; other rows say once, few or many, or leave the size out.

-,TRBJ2-7,-,14,TRBV2,CASSARQGGNEQYF,TGTGCCAGCAGTGCTAGACAGGGAGGAAACGAGCAGTACTTC
-,TRBJ1-2,-,16,TRBV5-1,CASSLLGQAANYGYTF,TGCGCCAGCAGCCTTTTAGGGCAAGCAGCTAACTATGGCTACACCTTC
TRBD1,TRBJ1-4,-,14,TRBV6-1,CASSNHRGGEKLFF,TGTGCCAGCAGCAATCACAGGGGAGGCGAAAAACTGTTTTTT
-,TRBJ2-6,-,15,TRBV19,CASSIERAGANVLTF,TGTGCCAGTAGTATAGAAAGGGCTGGGGCCAACGTCCTGACTTTC
-,TRBJ1-2,many,14,TRBV29-1,CSVEASDGDYGYTF,TGCAGCGTTGAAGCGTCGGACGGAGACTATGGCTACACCTTC
-,TRBJ2-3,once,18,TRBV6-1,CASSQVYIGGSSTDTQYF,TGTGCCAGCAGTCAGGTATACATTGGGGGAAGTAGTACGGATACGCAGTATTTT
TRBD2,TRBJ2-1,-,19,TRBV10-3,CAIRPGLAGGPLSYNEQFF,TGTGCCATCAGGCCGGGACTAGCGGGAGGTCCTCTCTCCTACAATGAGCAGTTCTTC
TRBD1,TRBJ1-6,few,13,TRBV10-3,CAIRGQESSPLHF,TGTGCCATCAGGGGACAGGAGAGTTCACCCCTCCACTTT
-,TRBJ1-2,-,14,TRBV20-1,CSARLGTLNYGYTF,TGCAGTGCTAGACTGGGGACACTTAACTATGGCTACACCTTC
-,TRBJ1-6,few,14,TRBV13,CASSSRPVSSPLHF,TGTGCCAGCAGCTCCCGTCCCGTTAGTTCACCCCTCCACTTT
-,TRBJ2-7,many,15,TRBV6-2/TRBV6-3,CASSYRSTGTYEQYF,TGTGCCAGCAGTTACCGCTCGACAGGTACCTACGAGCAGTACTTC
TRBD2,TRBJ2-2,-,17,TRBV5-1,CASSLVAGAPNTGELFF,TGCGCCAGCAGCTTGGTAGCGGGGGCTCCGAACACCGGGGAGCTGTTTTTT
TRBD2,TRBJ2-7,few,16,TRBV28,CASSLGGSGRIYEQYF,TGTGCCAGCAGTTTGGGGGGGAGCGGGAGAATCTACGAGCAGTACTTC
-,TRBJ2-5,few,13,TRBV18,CASSPNSAETQYF,TGTGCCAGCTCACCTAACTCGGCTGAGACCCAGTACTTC
-,TRBJ2-7,-,13,TRBV6-5,CASSTRTPYEQYF,TGTGCCAGCAGTACGAGGACACCCTACGAGCAGTACTTC
-,TRBJ1-2,few,17,TRBV5-1,CASSLKISGVLQYGYTF,TGCGCCAGCAGCTTAAAAATCTCAGGGGTTCTACAGTATGGCTACACCTTC
-,TRBJ1-4,few,16,TRBV4-2,CASSQDYGGAGEKLFF,TGTGCCAGCAGCCAAGATTATGGGGGGGCCGGGGAAAAACTGTTTTTT
TRBD2,TRBJ2-4,-,16,TRBV7-6,CASSLGVRGEGDIQYF,TGTGCCAGCAGCTTAGGAGTTCGGGGGGAAGGGGACATTCAGTACTTC